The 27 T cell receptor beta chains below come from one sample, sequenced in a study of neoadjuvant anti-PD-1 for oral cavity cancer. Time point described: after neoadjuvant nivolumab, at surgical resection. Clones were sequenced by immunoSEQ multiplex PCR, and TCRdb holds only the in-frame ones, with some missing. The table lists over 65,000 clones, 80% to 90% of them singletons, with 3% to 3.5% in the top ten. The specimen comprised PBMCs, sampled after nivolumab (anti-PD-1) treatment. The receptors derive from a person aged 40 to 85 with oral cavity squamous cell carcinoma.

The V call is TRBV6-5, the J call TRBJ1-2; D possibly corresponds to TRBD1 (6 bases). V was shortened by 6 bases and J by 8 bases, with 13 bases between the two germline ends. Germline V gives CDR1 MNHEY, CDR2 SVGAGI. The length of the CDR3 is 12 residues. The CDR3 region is CASSQQGGGYTF. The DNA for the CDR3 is TGTGCCAGCAGCCAACAGGGAGGCGGCTACACCTTC.

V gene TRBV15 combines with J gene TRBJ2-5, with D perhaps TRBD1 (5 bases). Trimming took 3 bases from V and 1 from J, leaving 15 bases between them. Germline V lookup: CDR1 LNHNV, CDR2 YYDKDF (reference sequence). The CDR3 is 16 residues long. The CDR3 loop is CATSRAGHSTQETQYF. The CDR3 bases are TGTGCCACCAGCAGGGCAGGACACAGTACCCAAGAGACCCAGTACTTC.

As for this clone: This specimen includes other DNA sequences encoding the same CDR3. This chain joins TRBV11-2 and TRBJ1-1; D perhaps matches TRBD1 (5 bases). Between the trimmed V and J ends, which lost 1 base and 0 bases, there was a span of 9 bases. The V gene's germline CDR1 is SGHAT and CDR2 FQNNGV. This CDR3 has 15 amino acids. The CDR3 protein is CASSLASTVNTEAFF. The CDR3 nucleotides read TGTGCCAGCAGCTTAGCGTCGACAGTGAACACTGAAGCTTTCTTT.

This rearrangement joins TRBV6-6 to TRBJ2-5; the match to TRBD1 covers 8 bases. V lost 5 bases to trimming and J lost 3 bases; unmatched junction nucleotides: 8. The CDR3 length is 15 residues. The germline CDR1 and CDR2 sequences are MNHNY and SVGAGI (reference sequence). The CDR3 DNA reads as TGTGCCAGCAGTAGATCCGGGACAGGCGAAGAGACCCAGTACTTC. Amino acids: CASSRSGTGEETQYF.

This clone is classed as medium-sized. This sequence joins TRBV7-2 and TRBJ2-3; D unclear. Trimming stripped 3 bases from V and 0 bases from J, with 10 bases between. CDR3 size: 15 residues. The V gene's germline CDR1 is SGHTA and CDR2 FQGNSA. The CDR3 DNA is TGTGCCAGCAGCTTTGTATCAACAAGCACAGATACGCAGTATTTT. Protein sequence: CASSFVSTSTDTQYF.

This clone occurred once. In nucleotides, the CDR3 is TGCGCCAGCAGCCAAGTAGTTAGTGGTGTTGCGGATACGCAGTATTTT. This codes for CASSQVVSGVADTQYF. This rearrangement joins TRBV4-1 to TRBJ2-3; D gene unclear. CDR3 size: 16 residues. CDR1 MGHRA and CDR2 YSYEKL come from the germline V gene. The V gene lost 1 base and the J gene lost 6 bases, with 17 bases spanning the gap.

The CDR3 sequence is CASNLAGGTGELFF. The CDR3, as DNA: TGTGCCAGCAATTTAGCGGGAGGCACCGGGGAGCTGTTTTTT. The chain is built from TRBV7-8 and TRBJ2-2, with 10 nucleotides matching TRBD2. The junction had 3 bases not matched to a gene; V was cut back by 7 bases and J by 4 bases. The CDR3 runs to 14 residues. Germline CDR1 reads SGHVS; CDR2 reads FQNEAQ.

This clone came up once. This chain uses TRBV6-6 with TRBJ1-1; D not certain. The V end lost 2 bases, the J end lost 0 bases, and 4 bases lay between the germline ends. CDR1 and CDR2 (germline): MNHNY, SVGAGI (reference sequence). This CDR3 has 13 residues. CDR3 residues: CASSYTMNTEAFF. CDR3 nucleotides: TGTGCCAGCAGTTACACCATGAACACTGAAGCTTTCTTT.

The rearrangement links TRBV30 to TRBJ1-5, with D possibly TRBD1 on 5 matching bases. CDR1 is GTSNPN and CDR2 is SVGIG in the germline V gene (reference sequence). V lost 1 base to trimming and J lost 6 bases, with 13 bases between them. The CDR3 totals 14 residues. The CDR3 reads CAWSAPPGSQPQHF. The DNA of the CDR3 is TGTGCCTGGAGTGCCCCGCCAGGGAGTCAGCCCCAGCATTTT.

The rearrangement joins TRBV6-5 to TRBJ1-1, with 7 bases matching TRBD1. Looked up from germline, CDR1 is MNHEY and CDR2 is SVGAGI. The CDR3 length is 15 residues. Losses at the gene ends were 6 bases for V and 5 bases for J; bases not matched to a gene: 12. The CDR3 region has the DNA TGTGCCAGCAGACTTTTTAGACAGGGAGGAACTGAAGCTTTCTTT. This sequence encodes CASRLFRQGGTEAFF.

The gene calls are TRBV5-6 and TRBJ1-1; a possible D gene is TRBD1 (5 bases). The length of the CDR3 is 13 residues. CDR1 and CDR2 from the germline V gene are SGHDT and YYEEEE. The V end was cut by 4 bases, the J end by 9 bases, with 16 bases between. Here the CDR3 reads CASSGSPGLQAFF. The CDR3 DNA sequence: TGTGCCAGCAGCGGTTCTCCAGGGTTACAAGCTTTCTTT.

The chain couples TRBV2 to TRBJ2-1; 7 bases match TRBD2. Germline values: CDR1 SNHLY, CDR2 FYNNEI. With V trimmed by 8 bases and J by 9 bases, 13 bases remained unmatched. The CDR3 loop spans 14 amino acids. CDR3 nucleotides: TGTGCCAGCTGTCGGGACTACTCCAACAGTGAGCAGTTCTTC. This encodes CASCRDYSNSEQFF. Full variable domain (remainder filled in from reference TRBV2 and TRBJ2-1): EPEVTQTPSHQVTQMGQEVILRCVPISNHLYFYWYRQILGQKVEFLVSFYNNEISEKSEIFDDQFSVERPDGSNFTLKIRSTKLEDSAMYFCASCRDYSNSEQFFGPGTRLTVL.

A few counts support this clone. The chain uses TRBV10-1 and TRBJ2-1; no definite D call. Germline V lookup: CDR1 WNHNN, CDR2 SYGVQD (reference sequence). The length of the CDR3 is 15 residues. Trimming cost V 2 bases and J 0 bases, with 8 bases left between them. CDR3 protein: CASSEVLASYNEQFF. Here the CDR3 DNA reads TGCGCCAGCAGTGAGGTATTAGCCTCCTACAATGAGCAGTTCTTC.

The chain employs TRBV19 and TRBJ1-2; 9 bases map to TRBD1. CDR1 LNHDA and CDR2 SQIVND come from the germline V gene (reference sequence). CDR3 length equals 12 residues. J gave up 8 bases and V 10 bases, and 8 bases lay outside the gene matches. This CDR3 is CAIRDREDGYTF. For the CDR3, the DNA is TGTGCCATTAGGGACAGGGAGGACGGCTACACCTTC.

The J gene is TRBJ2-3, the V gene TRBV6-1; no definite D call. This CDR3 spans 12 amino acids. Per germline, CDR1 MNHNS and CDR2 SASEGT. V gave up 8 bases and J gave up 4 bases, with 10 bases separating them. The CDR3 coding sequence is TGTGCCAGCGCTGAAAATGCAGATACGCAGTATTTT. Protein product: CASAENADTQYF.

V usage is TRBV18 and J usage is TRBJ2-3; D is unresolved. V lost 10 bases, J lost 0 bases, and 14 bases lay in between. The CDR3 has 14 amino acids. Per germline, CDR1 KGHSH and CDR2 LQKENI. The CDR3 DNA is TGTGCCACTCGGATGTCATCTAGCACAGATACGCAGTATTTT. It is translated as CATRMSSSTDTQYF.

This chain's CDR3 is CASSRQGAANEKLFF. The CDR3 region has the DNA TGTGCCAGCAGCCGTCAGGGGGCGGCTAATGAAAAACTGTTTTTT. The gene calls are TRBV7-8 and TRBJ1-4; TRBD1 matches at 8 bases. Germline CDR1 is SGHVS and CDR2 is FQNEAQ. This CDR3 comprises 15 residues. Germline trimming cut 5 bases from V and 3 bases from J; bases unmatched to any gene: 5.

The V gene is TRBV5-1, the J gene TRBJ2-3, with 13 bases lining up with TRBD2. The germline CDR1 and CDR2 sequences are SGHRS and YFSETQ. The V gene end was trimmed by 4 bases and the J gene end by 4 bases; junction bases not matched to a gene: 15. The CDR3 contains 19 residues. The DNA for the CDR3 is TGCGCCAGCAGCACACGATCCGGGACTAGCGGGATAATGGCAGATACGCAGTATTTT. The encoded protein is CASSTRSGTSGIMADTQYF.

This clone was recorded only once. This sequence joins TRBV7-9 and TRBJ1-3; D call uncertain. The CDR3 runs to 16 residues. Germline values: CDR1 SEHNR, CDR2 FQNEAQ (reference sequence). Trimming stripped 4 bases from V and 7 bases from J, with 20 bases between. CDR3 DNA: TGTGCCAGCAGCTATCTCCTCACCGGGTCAAGGAACACCATATATTTT. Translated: CASSYLLTGSRNTIYF.

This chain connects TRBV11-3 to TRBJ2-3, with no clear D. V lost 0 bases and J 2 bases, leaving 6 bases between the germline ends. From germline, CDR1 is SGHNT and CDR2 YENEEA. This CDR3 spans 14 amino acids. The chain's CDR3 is CASSLDRDTDTQYF. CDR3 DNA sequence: TGTGCCAGCAGCTTAGATCGAGACACAGATACGCAGTATTTT. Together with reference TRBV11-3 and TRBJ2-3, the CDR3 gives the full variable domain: EAGVVQSPRYKIIEKKQPVAFWCNPISGHNTLYWYLQNLGQGPELLIRYENEEAVDDSQLPKDRFSAERLKGVDSTLKIQPAELGDSAVYLCASSLDRDTDTQYFGPGTRLTVL.

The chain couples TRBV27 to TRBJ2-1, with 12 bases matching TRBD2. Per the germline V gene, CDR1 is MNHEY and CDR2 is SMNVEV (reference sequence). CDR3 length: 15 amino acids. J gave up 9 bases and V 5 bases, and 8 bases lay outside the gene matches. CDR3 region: CASSPGLAGISEQFF. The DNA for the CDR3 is TGTGCCAGCAGTCCCGGACTAGCGGGGATTTCTGAGCAGTTCTTC.

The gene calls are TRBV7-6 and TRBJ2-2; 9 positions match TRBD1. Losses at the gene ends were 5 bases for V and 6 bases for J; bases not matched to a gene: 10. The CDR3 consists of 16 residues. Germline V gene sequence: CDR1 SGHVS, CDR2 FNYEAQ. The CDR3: CASSDLQGQGPGELFF. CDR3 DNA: TGTGCCAGCAGCGACCTCCAAGGACAGGGGCCCGGGGAGCTGTTTTTT.

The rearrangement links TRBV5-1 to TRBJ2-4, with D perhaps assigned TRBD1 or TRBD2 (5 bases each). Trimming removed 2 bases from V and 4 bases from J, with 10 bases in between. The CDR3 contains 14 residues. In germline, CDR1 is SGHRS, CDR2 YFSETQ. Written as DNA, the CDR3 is TGCGCCAGCAGCTTACGGGACCTAAAAAACATTCAGTACTTC. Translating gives CASSLRDLKNIQYF.

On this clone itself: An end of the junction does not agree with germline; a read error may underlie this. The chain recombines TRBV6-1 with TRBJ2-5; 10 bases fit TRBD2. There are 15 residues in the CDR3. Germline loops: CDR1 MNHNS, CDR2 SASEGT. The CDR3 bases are TGTGCCAGCAGGGAAGCGGGAGGGGGGAGAGAGACCCAGTACTTC. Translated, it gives CASREAGGGRETQYF.

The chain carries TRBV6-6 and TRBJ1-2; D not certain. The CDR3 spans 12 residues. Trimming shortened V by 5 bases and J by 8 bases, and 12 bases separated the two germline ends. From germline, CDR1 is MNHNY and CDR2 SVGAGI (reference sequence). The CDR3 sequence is CASSTSAQGYTF. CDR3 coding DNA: TGTGCCAGCAGTACTTCAGCCCAGGGCTACACCTTC.

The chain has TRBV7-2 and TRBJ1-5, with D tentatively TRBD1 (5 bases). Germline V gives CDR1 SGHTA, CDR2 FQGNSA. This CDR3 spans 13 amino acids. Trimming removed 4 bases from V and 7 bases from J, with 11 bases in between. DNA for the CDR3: TGTGCCAGCAGCTCTGGGGGTAGGCAGCCCCAGCATTTT. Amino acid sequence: CASSSGGRQPQHF.

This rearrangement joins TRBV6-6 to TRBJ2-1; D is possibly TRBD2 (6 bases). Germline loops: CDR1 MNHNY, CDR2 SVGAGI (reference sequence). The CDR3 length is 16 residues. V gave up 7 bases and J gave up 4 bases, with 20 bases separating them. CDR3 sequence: CASTPAGLGLYNEQFF. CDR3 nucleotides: TGTGCCAGCACCCCGGCGGGGTTGGGGCTATACAATGAGCAGTTCTTC.